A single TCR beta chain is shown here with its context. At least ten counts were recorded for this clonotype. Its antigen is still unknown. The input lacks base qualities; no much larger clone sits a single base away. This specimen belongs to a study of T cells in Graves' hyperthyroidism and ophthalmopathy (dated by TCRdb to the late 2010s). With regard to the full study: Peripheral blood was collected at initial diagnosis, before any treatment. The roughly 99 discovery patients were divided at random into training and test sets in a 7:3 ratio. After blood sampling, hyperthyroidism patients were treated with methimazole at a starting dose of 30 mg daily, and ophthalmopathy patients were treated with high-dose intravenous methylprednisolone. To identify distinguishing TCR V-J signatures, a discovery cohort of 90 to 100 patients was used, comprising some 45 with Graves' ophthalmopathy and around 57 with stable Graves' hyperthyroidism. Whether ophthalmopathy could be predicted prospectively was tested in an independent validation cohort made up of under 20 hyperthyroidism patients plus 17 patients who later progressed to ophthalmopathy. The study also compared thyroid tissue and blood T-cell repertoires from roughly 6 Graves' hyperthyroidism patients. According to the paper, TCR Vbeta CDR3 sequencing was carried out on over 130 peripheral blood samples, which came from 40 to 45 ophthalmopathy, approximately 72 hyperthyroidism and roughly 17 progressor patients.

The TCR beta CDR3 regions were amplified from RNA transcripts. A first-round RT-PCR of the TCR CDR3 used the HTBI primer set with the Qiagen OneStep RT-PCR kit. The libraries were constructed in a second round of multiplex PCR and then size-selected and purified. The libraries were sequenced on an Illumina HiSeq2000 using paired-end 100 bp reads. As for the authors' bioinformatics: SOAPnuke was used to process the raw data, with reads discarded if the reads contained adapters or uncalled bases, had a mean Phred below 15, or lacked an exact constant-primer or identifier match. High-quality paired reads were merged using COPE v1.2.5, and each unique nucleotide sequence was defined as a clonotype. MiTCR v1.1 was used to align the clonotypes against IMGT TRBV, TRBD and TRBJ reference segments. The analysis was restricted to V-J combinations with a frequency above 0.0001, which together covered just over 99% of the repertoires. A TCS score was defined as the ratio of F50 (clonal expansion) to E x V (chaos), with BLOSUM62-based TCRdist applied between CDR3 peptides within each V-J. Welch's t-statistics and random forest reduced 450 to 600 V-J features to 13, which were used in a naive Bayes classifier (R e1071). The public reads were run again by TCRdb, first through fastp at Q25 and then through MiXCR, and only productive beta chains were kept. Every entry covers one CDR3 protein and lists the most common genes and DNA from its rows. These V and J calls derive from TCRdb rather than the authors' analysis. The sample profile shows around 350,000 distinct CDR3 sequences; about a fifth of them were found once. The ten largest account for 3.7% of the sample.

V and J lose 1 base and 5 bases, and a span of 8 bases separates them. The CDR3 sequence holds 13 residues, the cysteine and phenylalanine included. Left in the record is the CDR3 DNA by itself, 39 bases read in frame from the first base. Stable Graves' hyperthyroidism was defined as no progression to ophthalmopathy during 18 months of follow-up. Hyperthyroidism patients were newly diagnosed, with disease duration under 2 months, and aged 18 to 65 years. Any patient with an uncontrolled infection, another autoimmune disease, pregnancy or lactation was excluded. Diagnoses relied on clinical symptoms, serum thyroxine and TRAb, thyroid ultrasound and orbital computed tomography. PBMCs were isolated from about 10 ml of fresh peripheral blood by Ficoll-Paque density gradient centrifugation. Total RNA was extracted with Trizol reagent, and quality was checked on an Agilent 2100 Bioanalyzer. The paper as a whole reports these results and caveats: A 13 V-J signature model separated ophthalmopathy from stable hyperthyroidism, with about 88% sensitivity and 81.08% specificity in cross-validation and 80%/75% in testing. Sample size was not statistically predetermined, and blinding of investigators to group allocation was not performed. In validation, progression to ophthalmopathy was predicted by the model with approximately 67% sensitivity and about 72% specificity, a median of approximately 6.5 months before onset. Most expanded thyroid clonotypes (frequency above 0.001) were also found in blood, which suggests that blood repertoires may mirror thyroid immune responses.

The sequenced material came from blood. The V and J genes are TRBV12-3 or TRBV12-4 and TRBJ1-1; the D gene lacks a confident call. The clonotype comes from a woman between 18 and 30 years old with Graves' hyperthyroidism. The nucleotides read TGTGCCAGCAGTTTAGGGGTGCGGACTGAAGCTTTCTTT. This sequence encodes CASSLGVRTEAFF.